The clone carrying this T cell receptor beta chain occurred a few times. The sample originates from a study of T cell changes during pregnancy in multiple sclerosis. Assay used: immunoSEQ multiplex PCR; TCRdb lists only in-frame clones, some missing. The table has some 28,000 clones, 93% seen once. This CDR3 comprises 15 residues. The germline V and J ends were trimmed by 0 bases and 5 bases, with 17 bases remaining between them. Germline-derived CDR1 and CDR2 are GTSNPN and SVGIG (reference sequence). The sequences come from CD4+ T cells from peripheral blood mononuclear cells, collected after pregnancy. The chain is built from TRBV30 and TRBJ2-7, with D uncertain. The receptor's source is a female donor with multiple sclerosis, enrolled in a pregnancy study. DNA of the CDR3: TGTGCCTGGAGTGTACCCCGGTCCGCCCGGGACGAGCAGTACTTC. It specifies CAWSVPRSARDEQYF.